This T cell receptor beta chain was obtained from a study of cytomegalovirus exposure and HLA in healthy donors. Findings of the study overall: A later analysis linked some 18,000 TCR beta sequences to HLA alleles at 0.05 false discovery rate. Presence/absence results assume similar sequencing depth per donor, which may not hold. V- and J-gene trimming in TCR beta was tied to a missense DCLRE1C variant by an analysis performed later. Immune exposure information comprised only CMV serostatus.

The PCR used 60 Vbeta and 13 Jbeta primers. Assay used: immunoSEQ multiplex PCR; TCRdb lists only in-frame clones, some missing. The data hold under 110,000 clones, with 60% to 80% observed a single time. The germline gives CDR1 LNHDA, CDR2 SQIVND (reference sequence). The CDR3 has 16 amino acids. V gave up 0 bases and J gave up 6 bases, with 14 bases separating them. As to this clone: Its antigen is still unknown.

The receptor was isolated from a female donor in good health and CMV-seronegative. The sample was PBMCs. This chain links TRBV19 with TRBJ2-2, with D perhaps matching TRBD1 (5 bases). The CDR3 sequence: CASSIDHLGRAGELFF. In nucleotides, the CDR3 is TGTGCCAGTAGTATAGATCATTTGGGGCGCGCCGGGGAGCTGTTTTTT.